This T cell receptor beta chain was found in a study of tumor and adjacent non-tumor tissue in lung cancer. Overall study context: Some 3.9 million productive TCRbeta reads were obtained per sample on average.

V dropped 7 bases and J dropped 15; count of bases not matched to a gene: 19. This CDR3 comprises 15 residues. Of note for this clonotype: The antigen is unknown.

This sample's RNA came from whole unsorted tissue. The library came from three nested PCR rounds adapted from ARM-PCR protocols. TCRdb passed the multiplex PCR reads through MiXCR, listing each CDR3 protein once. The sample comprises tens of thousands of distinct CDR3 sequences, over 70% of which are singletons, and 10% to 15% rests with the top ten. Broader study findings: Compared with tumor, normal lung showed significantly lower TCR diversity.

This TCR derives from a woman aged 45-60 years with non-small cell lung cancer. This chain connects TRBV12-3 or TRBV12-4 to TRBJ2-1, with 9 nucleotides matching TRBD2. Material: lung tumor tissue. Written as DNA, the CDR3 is TGTGCCAGCATGCTAATAGCGGGGGCGGACAATGGGCTGTTCTTC. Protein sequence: CASMLIAGADNGLFF.